This TCR beta chain is drawn from a study of cytomegalovirus exposure and HLA in healthy donors. The PCR employed 60 Vbeta primers together with 13 Jbeta primers. Generated by immunoSEQ multiplex PCR, the TCRdb table keeps only in-frame clones and is missing some. The repertoire holds about 140,000 clones, with 75% to 80% as singletons. The length of the CDR3 is 12 residues. V lost 5 bases, J lost 8 bases, and 3 bases stayed unmatched. CDR1 is SGHTA, CDR2 FQGNSA, per germline. Overall study results and limits: Rare sequences made up most TCRs, while some public TCRs were found in many donors.

In regard to this clone: Its antigen remains unknown.

J is TRBJ2-3 and V is TRBV7-2; 8 bases are a match to TRBD2. The sequence came from a man aged 25 to 45 in good health and CMV-seronegative. The sequencing input was PBMCs. This CDR3 reads CASSPAGGTQYF. In DNA form, the CDR3 reads TGTGCCAGCAGCCCGGCGGGGGGTACGCAGTATTTT.